One sample yielded the 18 T cell receptor beta chains listed below, sequenced in a study of blood T cell repertoires in COVID-19. Clones were sequenced by immunoSEQ multiplex PCR, and TCRdb holds only the in-frame ones, with some missing. This repertoire shows a few hundred thousand clones, 88% found once; its top ten account for around 3%. Sequencing was carried out using PBMCs or T cells enriched from blood (not recorded which). The receptors here all came from a woman between 50 and 59 years old who had recovered from COVID-19.

This clone was seen only once. This chain joins TRBV7-2 and TRBJ1-2, with 11 bases lining up with TRBD1. Germline V CDR1 and CDR2: SGHTA, FQGNSA. The CDR3 extends over 15 amino acids. The trim removed 5 bases at V and 6 bases at J, leaving 8 bases unmatched. The CDR3, as DNA: TGTGCCAGCAGCCTCCCCGGGACAGGGGGGGATGGCTACACCTTC. This gives the protein CASSLPGTGGDGYTF. Using reference TRBV7-2 and TRBJ1-2 for the parts outside the CDR3, the full variable domain is GAGVSQSPSNKVTEKGKDVELRCDPISGHTALYWYRQSLGQGLEFLIYFQGNSAPDKSGLPSDRFSAERTGGSVSTLTIQRTQQEDSAVYLCASSLPGTGGDGYTFGSGTRLTVV.

This clone came up a few times. V gene TRBV28 combines with J gene TRBJ2-7, with TRBD1 matching over 8 bases. After removal of 3 bases from V and 3 bases from J, the junction contained 4 bases not matched to a gene. Germline V gene lookup returns CDR1 MDHEN and CDR2 SYDVKM. The CDR3 covers 14 residues. CDR3 nucleotides: TGTGCCAGCAGTTTCATCGGACAGGGCTACGAGCAGTACTTC. Translation: CASSFIGQGYEQYF.

Turning to this clone: At the DNA level, this CDR3 is encoded by other sequences in the same sample as well. The DNA of the CDR3 is TGTGCCAGCAGCCAAGATCTAGGTAATCAGCCCCAGCATTTT. Translated, it gives CASSQDLGNQPQHF. The chain links TRBV3-1 (or the pseudogene TRBV3-2) to TRBJ1-5; D remains unclear. CDR3 length: 14 residues. CDR1 is LGHDT, CDR2 YNNKEL, per germline (reference sequence). Between the trimmed V and J ends, which lost 0 bases and 4 bases, there was a span of 7 bases.

This clone was found once. CDR3: CASSERTDFYGYTF. CDR3 DNA: TGTGCCAGCAGCGAAAGGACAGACTTCTATGGCTACACCTTC. The chain is built from TRBV14 and TRBJ1-2; a weak D match, TRBD1 (6 bases). From germline, CDR1 is SGHDN and CDR2 FVKESK. With 5 bases removed from V and 4 bases from J, the gap between germline ends came to 14 bases. The CDR3 totals 14 residues.

The chain combines TRBV11-2 with TRBJ2-1; TRBD2 agrees at 9 bases. This CDR3 contains 17 residues. Germline assignment: CDR1 SGHAT and CDR2 FQNNGV. V was clipped by 1 base and J by 7 bases; unmatched bases: 11. The CDR3 here is CASSLVSLAGIVNEQFF. The CDR3 region has the DNA TGTGCCAGCAGCTTAGTCAGCCTAGCGGGAATCGTAAATGAGCAGTTCTTC.

This chain links TRBV7-2 with TRBJ2-1; 9 bases match TRBD1. Germline-derived CDR1 and CDR2 are SGHTA and FQGNSA. This CDR3 contains 16 residues. The J segment lost 4 bases and the V segment lost 5 bases, leaving 9 bases of the junction unmatched. Written as DNA, the CDR3 is TGTGCCAGCAGCCGGAGAGCCGGGACAGGGTACAATGAGCAGTTCTTC. It translates to CASSRRAGTGYNEQFF.

A single count supports this clone. The chain combines TRBV27 with TRBJ2-1, with D possibly TRBD1 on 6 matching bases. Per the germline V gene, CDR1 is MNHEY and CDR2 is SMNVEV (reference sequence). There are 13 residues in the CDR3. The V end was cut by 4 bases, the J end by 5 bases, with 9 bases between. The CDR3 sequence: CASSYSGDNEQFF. The CDR3 DNA sequence: TGTGCCAGCAGTTACTCAGGGGACAATGAGCAGTTCTTC.

The chain carries TRBV19 and TRBJ2-1; maybe TRBD2 (5 bases). CDR1 and CDR2 from the germline V gene are LNHDA and SQIVND (reference sequence). Trimming left V 5 bases short and J 0 bases short, with 20 bases between. The CDR3 sequence is 18 residues long. The CDR3 region has the DNA TGTGCCAGTAGTCCACGCCCACTAAGCGGAAGCTCCTACAATGAGCAGTTCTTC. Residues: CASSPRPLSGSSYNEQFF. Using reference TRBV19 and TRBJ2-1 for the parts outside the CDR3, the full variable domain is DGGITQSPKYLFRKEGQNVTLSCEQNLNHDAMYWYRQDPGQGLRLIYYSQIVNDFQKGDIAEGYSVSREKKESFPLTVTSAQKNPTAFYLCASSPRPLSGSSYNEQFFGPGTRLTVL.

V and J are TRBV5-8 and TRBJ1-5, with 8 positions matching TRBD1. The CDR3 loop spans 16 amino acids. Germline CDR1 and CDR2: SGHTS and YDEGEE. The J segment lost 5 bases and the V segment lost 4 bases, leaving 11 bases of the junction unmatched. In nucleotides, the CDR3 is TGTGCCAGCAGCCTGAGGGGACAGGTGAGACATCAGCCCCAGCATTTT. It specifies CASSLRGQVRHQPQHF.

The rearrangement uses TRBV19 and TRBJ1-6, with D maybe TRBD1 (6 bases). The V gene's germline CDR1 is LNHDA and CDR2 SQIVND (reference sequence). Trimming shortened V by 3 bases and J by 8 bases, and 14 bases separated the two germline ends. This CDR3 contains 15 residues. The CDR3 loop is CASSIVRQEDSPLHF. DNA for the CDR3: TGTGCCAGTAGTATTGTTCGACAGGAGGATTCACCCCTCCACTTT.

V usage is TRBV20-1 and J usage is TRBJ2-7; possibly TRBD1 for D (6 bases). The CDR3 has 14 residues. Germline CDR1 is DFQATT and CDR2 is SNEGSKA (reference sequence). V was trimmed by 3 bases and J by 5 bases, leaving 17 bases between them. CDR3: CSASGDTLRNEQYF. The CDR3 region has the DNA TGCAGTGCTAGTGGGGACACCCTTAGGAACGAGCAGTACTTC.

The CDR3 coding sequence is TGTGCCAGCAGTCCTACCGGACGGGGGTATGAAAAACTGTTTTTT. Translated, it gives CASSPTGRGYEKLFF. The chain combines TRBV25-1 with TRBJ1-4, with D possibly being TRBD1 (5 bases). Trimming removed 5 bases from V and 6 bases from J, with 16 bases in between. CDR1 and CDR2 from the germline V gene are MGHDK and SYGVNS. The CDR3 is 15 residues long.

The rearrangement links TRBV19 to TRBJ1-4; D gene unclear. Trimming left V 9 bases short and J 0 bases short, with 8 bases between. Germline V lookup: CDR1 LNHDA, CDR2 SQIVND (reference sequence). There are 13 residues in the CDR3. Here the CDR3 DNA reads TGTGCCAGCCGAGGCACAACTAATGAAAAACTGTTTTTT. This gives the protein CASRGTTNEKLFF. Supplemented by reference TRBV19 and TRBJ1-4, the full variable domain reads DGGITQSPKYLFRKEGQNVTLSCEQNLNHDAMYWYRQDPGQGLRLIYYSQIVNDFQKGDIAEGYSVSREKKESFPLTVTSAQKNPTAFYLCASRGTTNEKLFFGSGTQLSVL.

The chain couples TRBV5-6 to TRBJ1-2; the D gene is possibly TRBD1 (6 bases). The CDR3 totals 14 residues. Germline-derived CDR1 and CDR2 are SGHDT and YYEEEE. V was pared by 4 bases and J by 7 bases, with 17 bases between. The CDR3 DNA reads as TGTGCCAGCAGCGGTACTACAGGGTCCCCTGGCTACACCTTC. It yields the protein CASSGTTGSPGYTF.

The chain combines TRBV7-2 with TRBJ1-1; no definite D call. Germline V gene data show CDR1 as SGHTA and CDR2 as FQGNSA. The CDR3 extends over 13 amino acids. The V end was cut by 3 bases, the J end by 1 base, with 6 bases between. The CDR3 is CASSFQANTEAFF. The CDR3 DNA reads TGTGCCAGCAGCTTCCAAGCGAACACTGAAGCTTTCTTT. Full variable domain (outside the CDR3, taken from reference TRBV7-2 and TRBJ1-1): GAGVSQSPSNKVTEKGKDVELRCDPISGHTALYWYRQSLGQGLEFLIYFQGNSAPDKSGLPSDRFSAERTGGSVSTLTIQRTQQEDSAVYLCASSFQANTEAFFGQGTRLTVV.

The chain uses TRBV18 and TRBJ2-5, with 8 bases fitting TRBD1. The ends lost 6 bases at V and 5 bases at J; junction bases unmatched: 5. Germline assignment: CDR1 KGHSH and CDR2 LQKENI. The CDR3 has 13 residues. The CDR3 DNA is TGTGCCAGCTCGCGGACAGGGTCCGAGACCCAGTACTTC. Protein product: CASSRTGSETQYF. Together with reference TRBV18 and TRBJ2-5, the CDR3 gives the full variable domain: NAGVMQNPRHLVRRRGQEARLRCSPMKGHSHVYWYRQLPEEGLKFMVYLQKENIIDESGMPKERFSAEFPKEGPSILRIQQVVRGDSAAYFCASSRTGSETQYFGPGTRLLVL.

The rearrangement joins TRBV19 to TRBJ2-1; 12 positions match TRBD2. This CDR3 region has 19 residues. Germline loops: CDR1 LNHDA, CDR2 SQIVND (reference sequence). J was trimmed by 0 bases and V by 3 bases; bases with no gene match: 9. CDR3 nucleotides: TGTGCCAGTAGTATGGGACTAGCGGGCTCTCAACGCTCCTACAATGAGCAGTTCTTC. The encoded protein is CASSMGLAGSQRSYNEQFF.

The rearrangement links TRBV28 to TRBJ1-2, with TRBD1 identical over 11 bases. The CDR3 sequence is 14 residues long. Germline trimming cut 2 bases from V and 8 bases from J; bases unmatched to any gene: 4. Per germline, CDR1 MDHEN and CDR2 SYDVKM. Here the CDR3 DNA reads TGTGCCAGCAGTTTACGGACAGGGGGCCCGGGCTACACCTTC. It specifies CASSLRTGGPGYTF.